Listed below are T cell receptor beta chains from one sample, sequenced in a study of blood T cell repertoires in COVID-19. Measured with immunoSEQ multiplex PCR; TCRdb has only the in-frame clones, and not every one. Of roughly 260,000 clones listed, about 89% are singletons. Sample: PBMCs or T cells enriched from blood (not recorded which). The receptor set was obtained from a woman aged 18-29 years who had recovered from COVID-19. The CDR3 runs from the conserved cysteine through the conserved F or W. The order of the fields is clone size, D gene, J gene, V gene, CDR3 protein, CDR3 DNA. The D gene is left open where the match is weak. Rows may omit the clone size; those that give it use once, few, many or a size class.

>NA|NA|TRBJ2-2|TRBV19
CASSRFAGTGELFF
TGTGCCAGTAGTAGATTCGCCGGTACCGGGGAGCTGTTTTTT
>NA|NA|TRBJ2-3|TRBV24-1
CATSDGQFNAQYF
TGTGCCACCAGTGATGGACAGTTCAATGCGCAGTATTTT
>NA|NA|TRBJ2-4|TRBV5-1
CASSLPGEQGSKNIQYF
TGCGCCAGCAGCTTACCGGGAGAACAGGGGTCCAAAAACATTCAGTACTTC
>NA|NA|TRBJ1-1|TRBV9
CASSVDRNTEAFF
TGTGCCAGCAGCGTAGACAGGAACACTGAAGCTTTCTTT
>NA|TRBD1|TRBJ2-3|TRBV7-8
CASSSTGGATDTQYF
TGTGCCAGCAGCTCGACAGGGGGCGCGACCGATACGCAGTATTTT
>NA|NA|TRBJ2-3|TRBV2
CASKAGGGTDTQYF
TGTGCCAGCAAGGCTGGCGGGGGCACAGATACGCAGTATTTT
>once|NA|TRBJ1-2|TRBV7-2
CASSLRGSEGYTF
TGTGCCAGCAGCTTAAGGGGATCTGAGGGCTACACCTTC
>NA|NA|TRBJ1-5|TRBV3-1/TRBV3-2
CASSQATNQPQHF
TGTGCCAGCAGCCAAGCCACAAATCAGCCCCAGCATTTT
>few|NA|TRBJ2-3|TRBV7-7
CASSRYQGETDTQYF
TGTGCTAGCAGTCGGTACCAAGGGGAAACAGATACGCAGTATTTT
>NA|NA|TRBJ2-1|TRBV5-1
CASSLRAYNEQFF
TGCGCCAGCAGCCTGCGGGCCTACAATGAGCAGTTCTTC
>once|TRBD2|TRBJ2-5|TRBV27
CASRPRASGGLGLETQYF
TGTGCCAGCAGACCCCGGGCTAGCGGGGGTCTCGGGCTAGAGACCCAGTACTTC
>NA|NA|TRBJ2-7|TRBV12-2
CASRPRPGDRGLHEQYF
TGTGCAAGTCGCCCCCGACCCGGGGACAGGGGGCTCCACGAGCAGTACTTC
>NA|TRBD2|TRBJ2-2|TRBV29-1
CSVEANGRPGELFF
TGCAGCGTTGAAGCCAACGGGAGGCCCGGGGAGCTGTTTTTT
>NA|NA|TRBJ1-5|TRBV7-8
CASSSEWQDTLPQHF
TGTGCCAGCAGCTCCGAGTGGCAGGACACTCTGCCCCAGCATTTT
>few|NA|TRBJ2-1|TRBV5-1
CASRPRERASSSYNEQFF
TGCGCCAGCAGGCCCCGGGAGCGGGCGAGTAGCTCCTACAATGAGCAGTTCTTC
>NA|NA|TRBJ1-1|TRBV20-1
CSASLGAATEAFF
TGCAGTGCTAGTCTAGGGGCGGCCACTGAAGCTTTCTTT
>NA|TRBD1|TRBJ2-7|TRBV28
CASRRPGQGRYEQYF
TGTGCCAGCAGGCGACCGGGACAGGGTCGGTACGAGCAGTACTTC
>NA|NA|TRBJ1-1|TRBV14
CASSQAGRGNTEAFF
TGTGCCAGCAGCCAAGCTGGACGGGGAAACACTGAAGCTTTCTTT
>NA|TRBD1|TRBJ1-2|TRBV27
CASSSGTGIPSLYGYTF
TGTGCCAGCAGTTCCGGGACAGGGATCCCCTCCCTATATGGCTACACCTTC
>NA|NA|TRBJ2-2|TRBV6-5
CASTMGRSGELFF
TGTGCCAGCACGATGGGGCGTTCCGGGGAGCTGTTTTTT
>NA|NA|TRBJ2-7|TRBV12-2
CASRFFLSGGHTYEQYF
TGTGCAAGTCGCTTCTTCCTCAGCGGGGGCCATACCTACGAGCAGTACTTC
>NA|NA|TRBJ2-5|TRBV4-1
CARSSTSRETQYF
TGCGCCAGATCGTCTACTAGCAGGGAGACCCAGTACTTC
>NA|TRBD1|TRBJ2-7|TRBV7-8
CASSLAYQDRASEQYF
TGTGCCAGCAGCTTAGCCTATCAGGACAGGGCCTCCGAGCAGTACTTC
>NA|TRBD1|TRBJ2-7|TRBV5-8
CASGPLGTEAYEQYF
TGTGCCAGCGGACCCTTGGGGACAGAAGCCTACGAGCAGTACTTC
>NA|NA|TRBJ1-6|TRBV28
CASTRTRQGANSPLHF
TGTGCCAGCACCCGGACCCGGCAGGGCGCTAATTCACCCCTCCACTTT
>NA|NA|TRBJ1-5|TRBV6-2/TRBV6-3
CASSYLQANQPQHF
TGTGCCAGCAGTTACTTACAGGCAAATCAGCCCCAGCATTTT
>once|TRBD1|TRBJ2-3|TRBV15
CATSITGQGSTDTQYF
TGTGCCACCAGCATTACGGGACAGGGAAGCACAGATACGCAGTATTTT
>NA|NA|TRBJ2-6|TRBV5-6
CASSLDGFASGANVLTF
TGTGCCAGCAGCTTGGACGGTTTTGCCTCCGGGGCCAACGTCCTGACTTTC
>few|NA|TRBJ1-5|TRBV28
CASSLLQGTQPQHF
TGTGCCAGCAGTTTACTACAGGGTACTCAGCCCCAGCATTTT
>NA|TRBD2|TRBJ2-5|TRBV20-1
CSASPTSGDQETQYF
TGCAGTGCTAGTCCGACTAGCGGGGACCAAGAGACCCAGTACTTC
>NA|TRBD1|TRBJ1-4|TRBV6-2/TRBV6-3
CASSLRQGNEKLFF
TGTGCCAGCAGCCTACGACAGGGTAATGAAAAACTGTTTTTT
>NA|NA|TRBJ2-7|TRBV25-1
CASSESRNSYEQYF
TGTGCCAGCAGTGAGTCCAGGAACTCCTACGAGCAGTACTTC
>once|TRBD1|TRBJ1-2|TRBV5-6
CASSLQGASGYTF
TGTGCCAGCAGCTTACAGGGGGCGTCAGGCTACACCTTC
>NA|TRBD1|TRBJ1-2|TRBV6-4
CASSDSGQTVYTF
TGTGCCAGCAGTGACTCGGGACAGACCGTCTACACCTTC
>NA|NA|TRBJ1-1|TRBV9
CASSATQYTEAFF
TGTGCCAGCAGCGCGACACAATACACTGAAGCTTTCTTT
>NA|TRBD1|TRBJ1-1|TRBV19
CASSVNRGANTEAFF
TGTGCCAGTAGTGTAAACAGGGGAGCGAACACTGAAGCTTTCTTT
>NA|NA|TRBJ2-2|TRBV19
CASTGNTGELFF
TGTGCCAGTACAGGGAACACCGGGGAGCTGTTTTTT
>NA|TRBD1|TRBJ2-3|TRBV23-1
CASSRTGF
TGCGCCAGCAGTAGGACAGGTTTT
>NA|NA|TRBJ1-5|TRBV6-1
CASSGPIKGGYSNQPQHF
TGTGCCAGCAGTGGGCCCATCAAGGGAGGGTATAGCAATCAGCCCCAGCATTTT
>NA|NA|TRBJ1-2|TRBV19
CASSITVNYGYTF
TGTGCCAGTAGTATTACAGTGAACTATGGCTACACCTTC
>NA|TRBD1|TRBJ1-3|TRBV29-1
CSVSGTESSGNTIYF
TGCAGCGTATCCGGGACAGAGAGCTCTGGAAACACCATATATTTT
>NA|TRBD2|TRBJ2-3|TRBV20-1
CSASSASGKGSDTQYF
TGCAGTGCTAGTTCGGCTAGCGGGAAGGGTTCAGATACGCAGTATTTT
>NA|NA|TRBJ2-2|TRBV7-9
CASSRGANTGELFF
TGTGCCAGCAGCCGGGGGGCCAACACCGGGGAGCTGTTTTTT
>NA|TRBD1|TRBJ1-1|TRBV7-3
CASSLGQGNTEAFF
TGTGCCAGCAGCTTAGGACAGGGGAACACTGAAGCTTTCTTT
>once|TRBD1|TRBJ1-2|TRBV15
CATSRGGTGHGYTF
TGTGCCACCAGCAGAGGGGGGACAGGGCATGGCTACACCTTC
>NA|NA|TRBJ2-7|TRBV6-2/TRBV6-3
CASSVGGYEQYF
TGTGCCAGCAGCGTAGGGGGCTACGAGCAGTACTTC
>NA|TRBD1|TRBJ1-2|TRBV5-4
CASSPGQTYYGYTF
TGTGCCAGCAGCCCGGGACAGACTTACTATGGCTACACCTTC
>once|TRBD1|TRBJ1-1|TRBV5-8
CASSWDRGTEAFF
TGTGCCAGCAGCTGGGACAGGGGAACTGAAGCTTTCTTT
>NA|NA|TRBJ2-7|TRBV28
CASSRTGSYEQYF
TGTGCCAGCAGCCGAACAGGGTCGTACGAGCAGTACTTC
>NA|TRBD1|TRBJ1-1|TRBV3-1/TRBV3-2
CASSQPDRKAEAFF
TGTGCCAGCAGCCAACCGGACAGGAAGGCTGAAGCTTTCTTT
>NA|NA|TRBJ1-5|TRBV28
CASSSPEGLNQPQHF
TGTGCCAGCAGTTCCCCGGAAGGACTCAATCAGCCCCAGCATTTT
>NA|NA|TRBJ2-5|TRBV20-1
CSASKLRGIKETQYF
TGCAGTGCTAGTAAACTAAGGGGTATTAAAGAGACCCAGTACTTC
>NA|TRBD1|TRBJ1-1|TRBV10-3
CAISRDRVDTEAFF
TGTGCCATCAGCCGGGACAGGGTAGATACTGAAGCTTTCTTT
>NA|TRBD1|TRBJ1-4|TRBV19
CASSIGIQGEKLFF
TGTGCCAGTAGTATAGGGATACAGGGGGAAAAACTGTTTTTT
>NA|NA|TRBJ1-2|TRBV7-8
CASSLGSTGLYGYTF
TGTGCCAGCAGCTTAGGGAGCACAGGGCTCTATGGCTACACCTTC
>NA|NA|TRBJ2-7|TRBV4-1
CASSQGYGWYEQYF
TGCGCCAGCAGCCAAGGGTACGGGTGGTACGAGCAGTACTTC
>NA|NA|TRBJ1-5|TRBV24-1
CATSAGGGNQPQHF
TGTGCCACCAGTGCCGGGGGTGGCAATCAGCCCCAGCATTTT
>NA|NA|TRBJ2-7|TRBV3-1/TRBV3-2
CASSPTTASPNEQYF
TGTGCCAGCAGCCCAACGACAGCGAGCCCTAACGAGCAGTACTTC